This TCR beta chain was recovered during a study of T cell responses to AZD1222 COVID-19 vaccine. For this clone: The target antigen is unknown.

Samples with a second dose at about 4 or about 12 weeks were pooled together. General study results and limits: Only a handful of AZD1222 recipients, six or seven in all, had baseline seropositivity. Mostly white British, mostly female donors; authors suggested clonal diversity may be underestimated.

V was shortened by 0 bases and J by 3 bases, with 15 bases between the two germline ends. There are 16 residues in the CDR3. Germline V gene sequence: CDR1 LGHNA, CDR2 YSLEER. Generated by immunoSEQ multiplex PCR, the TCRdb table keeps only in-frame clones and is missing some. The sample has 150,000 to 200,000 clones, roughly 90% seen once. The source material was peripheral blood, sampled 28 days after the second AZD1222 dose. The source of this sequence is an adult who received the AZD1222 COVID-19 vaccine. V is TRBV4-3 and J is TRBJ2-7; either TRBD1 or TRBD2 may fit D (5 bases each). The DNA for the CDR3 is TGCGCCAGCAGCCAAGAGGCGTGGGACGCAAGCTACGAGCAGTACTTC. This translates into CASSQEAWDASYEQYF.